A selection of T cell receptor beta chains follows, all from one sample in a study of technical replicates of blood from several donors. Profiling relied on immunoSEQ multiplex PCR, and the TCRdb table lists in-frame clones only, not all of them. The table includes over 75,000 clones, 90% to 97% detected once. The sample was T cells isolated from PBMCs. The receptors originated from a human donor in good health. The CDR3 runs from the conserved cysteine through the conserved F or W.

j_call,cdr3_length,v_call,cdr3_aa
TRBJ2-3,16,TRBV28,CASSSLAGTDTDTQYF
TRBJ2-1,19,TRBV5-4,CASSLWLAGGVNAGNEQFF
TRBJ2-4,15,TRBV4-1,CASSFFGGGGDIQYF
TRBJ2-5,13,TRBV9,CASSRGQQETQYF
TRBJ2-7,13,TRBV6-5,CASAPRETYEQYF
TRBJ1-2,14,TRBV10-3,CAIRKPGQGYGYTF
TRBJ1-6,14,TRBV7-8,CASSLNRGNSPLHF
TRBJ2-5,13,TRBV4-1,CASSQDPLETQYF
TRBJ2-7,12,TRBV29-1,CSVERGQEQQYF
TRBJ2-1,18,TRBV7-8,CASSLFGGGRALDNEQFF
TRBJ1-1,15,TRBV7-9,CASSKATRGYTEAFF
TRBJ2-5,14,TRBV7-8,CASSGGTEEETQYF
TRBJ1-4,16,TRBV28,CASSTPQGARSEKLFF
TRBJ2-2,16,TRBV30,CAWRAGLAGARGELFF
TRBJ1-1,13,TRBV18,CASSPGQDTEAFF
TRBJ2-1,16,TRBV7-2,CASNARGASSYNEQFF